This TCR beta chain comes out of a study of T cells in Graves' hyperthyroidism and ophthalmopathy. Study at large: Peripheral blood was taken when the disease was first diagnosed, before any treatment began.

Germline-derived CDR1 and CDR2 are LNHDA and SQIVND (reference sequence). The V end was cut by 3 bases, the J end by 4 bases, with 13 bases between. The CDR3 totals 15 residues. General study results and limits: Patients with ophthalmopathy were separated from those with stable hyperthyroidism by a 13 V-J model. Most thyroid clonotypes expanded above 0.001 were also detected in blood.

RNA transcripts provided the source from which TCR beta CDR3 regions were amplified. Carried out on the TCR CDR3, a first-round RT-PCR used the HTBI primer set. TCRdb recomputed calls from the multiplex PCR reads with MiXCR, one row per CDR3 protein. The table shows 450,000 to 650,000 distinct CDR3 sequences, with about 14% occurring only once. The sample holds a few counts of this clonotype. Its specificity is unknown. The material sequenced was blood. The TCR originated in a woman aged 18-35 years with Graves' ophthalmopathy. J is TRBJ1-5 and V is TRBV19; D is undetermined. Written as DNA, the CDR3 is TGTGCCAGTAGTATGTCAGAGTACAAAAATCAGCCCCAGCATTTT. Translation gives CASSMSEYKNQPQHF. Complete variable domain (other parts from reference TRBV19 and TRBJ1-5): DGGITQSPKYLFRKEGQNVTLSCEQNLNHDAMYWYRQDPGQGLRLIYYSQIVNDFQKGDIAEGYSVSREKKESFPLTVTSAQKNPTAFYLCASSMSEYKNQPQHFGDGTRLSIL.